The 26 T cell receptor beta chains in this list originate from one sample, sequenced in a study of blood T cells in healthy people across ages. Primed by a sample-barcoded 5' primer and a J-beta primer mix, a second PCR proceeded for 7 to 11 cycles. TCRdb used MiXCR to reprocess the 5' RACE reads, holding one entry per CDR3 protein. This table has about 1.8 million distinct CDR3 sequences, roughly 50% appearing once. Sequencing was performed on blood. These receptors were taken from a middle-aged woman in good health.

The chain recombines TRBV19 with TRBJ2-3; tentative D call: TRBD2 (6 bases). The CDR3 extends over 15 amino acids. Between the trimmed V and J ends, which lost 4 bases and 5 bases, there was a span of 16 bases. Germline V CDR1 and CDR2: LNHDA, SQIVND (reference sequence). CDR3 residues: CASSSSLASRDTQYF. In DNA, the CDR3 is TGTGCCAGTAGTAGCTCACTAGCCTCAAGAGATACGCAGTATTTT.

This clonotype showed up just a few times. This chain connects TRBV6-2 or TRBV6-3 to TRBJ2-1; 9 positions match TRBD2. Germline assignment: CDR1 MNHEY and CDR2 SVGEGT. The V and J ends lost 8 bases and 3 bases, in that order; junction bases with no gene match: 5. The CDR3 sequence is 14 residues long. In nucleotides, the CDR3 is TGTGCCAGCCATGTAGCGGGGGACTACAATGAGCAGTTCTTC. Protein: CASHVAGDYNEQFF.

CDR3 protein: CASSESGGAEGEQFF. The DNA for the CDR3 is TGTGCCAGCTCCGAAAGCGGGGGGGCCGAGGGTGAGCAGTTCTTC. V usage is TRBV5-5 and J usage is TRBJ2-1; 10 nucleotides agree with TRBD2. Germline assignment: CDR1 SGHKS and CDR2 YYEKEE (reference sequence). The CDR3 has 15 amino acids. With V trimmed by 7 bases and J by 9 bases, 13 bases remained unmatched.

The chain couples TRBV7-2 to TRBJ2-7; 7 nucleotides agree with TRBD1. Germline lookup yields CDR1 SGHTA and CDR2 FQGNSA. V lost 1 base to trimming and J lost 4 bases; unmatched junction nucleotides: 7. This CDR3 region has 15 residues. The CDR3 region is CASSLEWGQWYEQYF. The CDR3, as DNA: TGTGCCAGCAGCTTAGAATGGGGACAGTGGTACGAGCAGTACTTC.

A single count supports this clonotype. The chain uses TRBV14 and TRBJ1-1; the D is unclear. Trimming took off 0 bases at V and 1 base at J, with 9 bases between the two ends. The CDR3 contains 15 residues. From germline, CDR1 is SGHDN and CDR2 FVKESK. The CDR3 loop is CASSQDQGRNTEAFF. The CDR3 nucleotides read TGTGCCAGCAGCCAAGATCAAGGCCGGAACACTGAAGCTTTCTTT.

As regards this clonotype: It is unclear where the CDR3 begins or ends on the DNA, so no DNA is shown, and the CDR3 is as TCRdb lists it. The J gene is TRBJ1-2, the V gene TRBV29-1; the tabulated D call, TRBD1, remains unverified against the DNA. Counting both end residues, the CDR3 totals 18 amino acids. Looked up from germline, CDR1 is SQVTM and CDR2 is ANQGSEA. The CDR3 reads CSVGRSPGQGPTNYGCTF.

The CDR3 nucleotides are TGCGCCAGCAGCCCCGTACTAGCGGGGGGGCAACTATACAATGAGCAGTACTTC. This encodes CASSPVLAGGQLYNEQYF. V and J are TRBV4-1 and TRBJ2-5; the match to TRBD2 covers 13 bases. Germline V gene sequence: CDR1 MGHRA, CDR2 YSYEKL. With 4 bases clipped from V and 11 bases from J, the junction kept 19 bases outside the gene matches. This CDR3 region has 18 residues.

The J gene is TRBJ2-5, the V gene TRBV10-3; 8 positions match TRBD2. The CDR3 spans 14 residues. The junction had 11 bases not matched to a gene; V was cut back by 5 bases and J by 9 bases. Looked up from germline, CDR1 is ENHRY and CDR2 is SYGVKD. The CDR3 sequence is CAISSPGLGGAQYF. The CDR3 DNA is TGTGCCATCAGTAGTCCGGGGCTCGGGGGGGCCCAGTACTTC.

CDR3: CASTPGGAGQETQYF. CDR3 in DNA: TGCGCCAGCACCCCTGGGGGGGCAGGGCAAGAGACCCAGTACTTC. The J gene is TRBJ2-5, the V gene TRBV5-1, with D perhaps matching TRBD2 (7 bases). Germline assignment: CDR1 SGHRS and CDR2 YFSETQ. There are 15 residues in the CDR3. The V gene lost 6 bases and the J gene lost 2 bases, with 17 bases spanning the gap.

In its sample, this clonotype was seen many times. The chain couples TRBV7-2 to TRBJ2-5; D gene ambiguous. Trimming stripped 3 bases from V and 5 bases from J, with 10 bases between. The CDR3 has 13 residues. Germline CDR1 and CDR2: SGHTA and FQGNSA. The CDR3 DNA reads as TGTGCCAGCAGCTTCGACCACTCGGAGACCCAGTACTTC. Translation gives CASSFDHSETQYF.

The gene calls are TRBV5-1 and TRBJ1-5; 7 bases line up with TRBD1. Germline-derived CDR1 and CDR2 are SGHRS and YFSETQ. J lost 3 bases, V lost 4 bases, and 4 bases had no gene match. CDR3 length: 14 residues. CDR3 in DNA: TGCGCCAGCAGCCAGACAGGGAACAATCAGCCCCAGCATTTT. This codes for CASSQTGNNQPQHF. Together with reference TRBV5-1 and TRBJ1-5, the CDR3 gives the full variable domain: KAGVTQTPRYLIKTRGQQVTLSCSPISGHRSVSWYQQTPGQGLQFLFEYFSETQRNKGNFPGRFSGRQFSNSRSEMNVSTLELGDSALYLCASSQTGNNQPQHFGDGTRLSIL.

This chain uses TRBV7-2 with TRBJ2-7; 9 bases are shared with TRBD2. J gave up 10 bases and V 5 bases, and 18 bases lay outside the gene matches. CDR1 and CDR2 (germline): SGHTA, FQGNSA. The CDR3 has 16 amino acids. The CDR3 protein is CASSTSRGLARMSQYF. For the CDR3, the DNA is TGTGCCAGCAGCACCTCACGGGGACTAGCCCGGATGTCCCAGTACTTC.

This clonotype was seen only a few times. The V and J genes are TRBV5-1 and TRBJ2-7, with 11 bases lining up with TRBD1. Germline trimming cut 0 bases from V and 2 bases from J; bases unmatched to any gene: 4. The length of the CDR3 is 16 residues. Germline V gene data show CDR1 as SGHRS and CDR2 as YFSETQ. The CDR3 coding sequence is TGCGCCAGCAGCTTGGCCGGGACAGGGGGAACCTACGAGCAGTACTTC. This encodes CASSLAGTGGTYEQYF.

The gene calls are TRBV12-3 or TRBV12-4 and TRBJ2-7, with a weak D call TRBD2 (5 bases). The CDR3 consists of 15 residues. V lost 7 bases to trimming and J lost 0 bases, with 16 bases between them. CDR3 region: CASTKREQYSYEQYF. CDR3 nucleotide sequence: TGTGCCAGCACCAAAAGGGAGCAGTACTCCTACGAGCAGTACTTC.

This sequence joins TRBV5-1 and TRBJ2-7; 11 positions agree with TRBD2. The J segment lost 2 bases and the V segment lost 4 bases, leaving 8 bases of the junction unmatched. The CDR3 is 16 amino acids. The V gene's germline CDR1 is SGHRS and CDR2 YFSETQ. CDR3 protein: CASSRTLAGGTYEQYF. The CDR3 nucleotides are TGCGCCAGCAGCCGGACGCTAGCGGGGGGAACCTACGAGCAGTACTTC.

This clonotype was seen once. The gene calls are TRBV6-1 and TRBJ2-3; D uncertain. CDR3 length: 10 residues. Germline assignment: CDR1 MNHNS and CDR2 SASEGT. V was pared by 7 bases and J by 12 bases, with 11 bases between. CDR3 protein: CASIQSVQYF. CDR3 DNA: TGTGCCAGCATCCAAAGTGTTCAGTATTTT.

V is TRBV2 and J is TRBJ1-2, with unresolved D. V was pared by 4 bases and J by 5 bases, with 17 bases between. The CDR3 is made up of 15 amino acids. Germline CDR1 SNHLY, CDR2 FYNNEI. The chain's CDR3 is CASSGVNSNSYGYTF. The CDR3 DNA sequence: TGTGCCAGCAGTGGAGTCAATTCCAACTCATATGGCTACACCTTC.

The V gene is TRBV7-8, the J gene TRBJ2-7; possible D gene TRBD1, 6 bases. Deletions cut 1 base from V and 5 bases from J, with 15 bases between. CDR3 size: 15 residues. Germline V CDR1 and CDR2: SGHVS, FQNEAQ. CDR3 sequence: CASSLVNIGGHEQYF. CDR3 nucleotides: TGTGCCAGCAGCTTAGTAAACATTGGGGGCCACGAGCAGTACTTC.

The chain combines TRBV3-1 with TRBJ2-1; D might be TRBD2 (6 bases). Trimming took off 0 bases at V and 6 bases at J, with 12 bases between the two ends. Germline V gene sequence: CDR1 LGHDT, CDR2 YNNKEL (reference sequence). The CDR3 has 15 residues. The CDR3 spells CASSQEAGWGNEQFF. For the CDR3, the DNA is TGTGCCAGCAGCCAAGAAGCGGGTTGGGGCAATGAGCAGTTCTTC.

The count of this clonotype is one. The genes are TRBV4-1 and TRBJ1-6; D gene ambiguous. The germline gives CDR1 MGHRA, CDR2 YSYEKL. CDR3 length: 15 amino acids. Trimming removed 4 bases from V and 7 bases from J, with 14 bases in between. CDR3 sequence: CASSLLREPNSPLHF. In nucleotides, the CDR3 is TGCGCCAGCAGCCTCCTCCGGGAGCCCAATTCACCCCTCCACTTT.

This rearrangement joins TRBV6-6 to TRBJ2-7; D is unclear. Germline V gives CDR1 MNHNY, CDR2 SVGAGI (reference sequence). Deletions cut 0 bases from V and 3 bases from J, with 6 bases between. CDR3 length: 13 residues. For the CDR3, the DNA is TGTGCCAGCAGTTACTCGACGCGCTACGAGCAGTACTTC. This sequence encodes CASSYSTRYEQYF.

About this clonotype: One end of the junction is discordant with germline, which a read error may explain. V is TRBV20-1 and J is TRBJ1-6; D may be TRBD1 (5 bases). Germline lookup yields CDR1 DFQATT and CDR2 SNEGSKA (reference sequence). The CDR3 loop spans 16 amino acids. The CDR3 DNA is TGCAGTGCTAGATCCGGGGCCTCCTCCTATAGTTCACCCCTCCACTTT. Its translation: CSARSGASSYSSPLHF.

A single count supports this clonotype. A read error may produce the germline difference seen at one junction end. This chain connects TRBV7-9 to TRBJ2-1; TRBD1 is a possible D gene (7 bases). Germline CDR1 and CDR2: SEHNR and FQNEAQ (reference sequence). The CDR3 length is 15 residues. For the CDR3, the DNA is TGTGTCAGCAGCCGCGGGACAGTTTCCTACAATGAGCAGTTCTTC. This sequence encodes CVSSRGTVSYNEQFF.

DNA of the CDR3: TGTGCCAGCATACCGCGGACAGGGCCCAGCACAGATACGCAGTATTTT. Amino acid sequence: CASIPRTGPSTDTQYF. The V call is TRBV27, the J call TRBJ2-3; 8 bases map to TRBD1. The length of the CDR3 is 16 residues. V shed 7 bases and J 0 bases; nucleotides not matched to a gene: 9. Germline CDR1 and CDR2: MNHEY and SMNVEV (reference sequence).

With respect to this clonotype: Its ends do not fully match the called genes, so a read error is possible. This chain connects TRBV6-2 or TRBV6-3 to TRBJ2-7, with 10 bases fitting TRBD1. CDR1 and CDR2 from the germline V gene are MNHEY and SVGEGT. The CDR3 runs to 19 residues. Here the CDR3 reads CASSYSRTIDRGPTYEQYF. CDR3 DNA: TGTGCCAGCAGTTACTCCCGAACCATTGACAGGGGGCCTACCTACGAGCAATACTTC.

This clonotype was detected only a few times. This rearrangement joins TRBV20-1 to TRBJ2-1, with a tentative D call TRBD2 (6 bases). In germline, CDR1 is DFQATT, CDR2 SNEGSKA (reference sequence). CDR3 size: 14 residues. Deletions cut 6 bases from V and 7 bases from J, with 19 bases between. The CDR3 DNA reads TGCAGTGCGTCGACTAGAGCGGCAGGGAATGAGCAGTTCTTC. Translation: CSASTRAAGNEQFF.